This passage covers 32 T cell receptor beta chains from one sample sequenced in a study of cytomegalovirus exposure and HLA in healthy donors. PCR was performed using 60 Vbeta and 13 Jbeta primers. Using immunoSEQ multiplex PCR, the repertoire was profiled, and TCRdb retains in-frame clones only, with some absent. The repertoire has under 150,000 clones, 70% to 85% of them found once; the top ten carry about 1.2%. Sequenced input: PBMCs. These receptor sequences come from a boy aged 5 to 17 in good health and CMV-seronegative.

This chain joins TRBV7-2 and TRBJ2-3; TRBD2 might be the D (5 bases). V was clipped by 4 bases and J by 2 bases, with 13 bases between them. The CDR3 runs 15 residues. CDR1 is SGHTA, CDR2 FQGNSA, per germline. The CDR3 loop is CASSSDYTSTDTQYF. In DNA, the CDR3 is TGTGCCAGCAGCTCCGACTACACATCCACAGATACGCAGTATTTT. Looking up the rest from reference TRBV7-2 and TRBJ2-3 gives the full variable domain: GAGVSQSPSNKVTEKGKDVELRCDPISGHTALYWYRQSLGQGLEFLIYFQGNSAPDKSGLPSDRFSAERTGGSVSTLTIQRTQQEDSAVYLCASSSDYTSTDTQYFGPGTRLTVL.

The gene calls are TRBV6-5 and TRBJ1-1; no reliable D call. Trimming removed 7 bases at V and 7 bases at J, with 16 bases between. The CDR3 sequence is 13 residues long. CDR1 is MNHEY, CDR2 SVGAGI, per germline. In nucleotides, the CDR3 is TGTGCCAGCACCCGCAAGGAGAACGGTGAAGCTTTCTTT. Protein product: CASTRKENGEAFF.

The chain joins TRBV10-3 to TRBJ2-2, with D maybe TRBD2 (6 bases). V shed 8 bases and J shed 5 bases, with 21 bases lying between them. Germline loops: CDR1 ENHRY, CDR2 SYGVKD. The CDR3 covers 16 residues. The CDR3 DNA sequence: TGTGCCATCCCCCGGCGGAGGGGAGATTGGACCGGGGAGCTGTTTTTT. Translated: CAIPRRRGDWTGELFF.

CDR3 residues: CASSVESGSRYEQYF. CDR3 in DNA: TGTGCCAGCAGCGTAGAGTCCGGGAGCCGCTACGAGCAGTACTTC. The chain carries TRBV9 and TRBJ2-5, with D maybe TRBD2 (6 bases). The J call is in doubt because the DNA end fits TRBJ2-7 better. The CDR3 sequence is 15 residues long. Germline values: CDR1 SGDLS, CDR2 YYNGEE.

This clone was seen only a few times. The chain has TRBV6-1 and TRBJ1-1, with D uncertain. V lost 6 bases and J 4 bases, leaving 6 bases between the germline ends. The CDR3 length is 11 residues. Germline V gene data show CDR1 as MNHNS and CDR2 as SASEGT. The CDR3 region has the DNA TGTGCCAGCAGCCTGAGCACTGAAGCTTTCTTT. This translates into CASSLSTEAFF.

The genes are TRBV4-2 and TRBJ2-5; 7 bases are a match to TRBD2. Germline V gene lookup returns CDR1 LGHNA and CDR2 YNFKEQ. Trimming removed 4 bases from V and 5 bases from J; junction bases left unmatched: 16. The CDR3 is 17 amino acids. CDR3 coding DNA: TGTGCCAGCAGCCCCCGACGGATACTAGCGACTGGGGAGACCCAGTACTTC. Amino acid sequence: CASSPRRILATGETQYF.

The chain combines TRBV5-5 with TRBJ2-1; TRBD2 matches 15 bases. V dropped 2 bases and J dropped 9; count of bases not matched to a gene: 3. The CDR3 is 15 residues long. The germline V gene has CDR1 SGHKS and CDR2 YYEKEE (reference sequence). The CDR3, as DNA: TGTGCCAGCAGCTTCCCGGGACTAGCGGGAGGTGAGCAGTTCTTC. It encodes CASSFPGLAGGEQFF.

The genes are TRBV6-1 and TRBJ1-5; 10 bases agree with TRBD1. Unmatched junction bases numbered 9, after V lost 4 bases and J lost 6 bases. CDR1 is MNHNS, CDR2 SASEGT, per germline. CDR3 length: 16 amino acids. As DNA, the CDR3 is TGTGCCAGCAGTGGGGGGCCGAGGACAGGGGGTCAGCCCCAGCATTTT. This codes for CASSGGPRTGGQPQHF.

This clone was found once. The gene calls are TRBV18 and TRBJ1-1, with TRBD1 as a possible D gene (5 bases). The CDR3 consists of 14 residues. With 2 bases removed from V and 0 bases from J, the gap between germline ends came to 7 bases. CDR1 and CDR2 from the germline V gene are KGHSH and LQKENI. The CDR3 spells CASSPSQVNTEAFF. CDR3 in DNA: TGTGCCAGCTCACCATCACAGGTGAACACTGAAGCTTTCTTT.

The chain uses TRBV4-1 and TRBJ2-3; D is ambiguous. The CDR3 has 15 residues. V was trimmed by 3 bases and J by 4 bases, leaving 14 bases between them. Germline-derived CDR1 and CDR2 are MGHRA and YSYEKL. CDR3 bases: TGCGCCAGCAGCCAGTTCGCCGAGGCCCCAGATACGCAGTATTTT. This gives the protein CASSQFAEAPDTQYF.

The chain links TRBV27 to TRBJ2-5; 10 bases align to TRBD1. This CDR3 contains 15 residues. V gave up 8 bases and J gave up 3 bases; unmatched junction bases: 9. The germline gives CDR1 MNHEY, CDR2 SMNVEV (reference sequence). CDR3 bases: TGTGCCAGCTGCGCCCCCGGGACAGGGGAAGAGACCCAGTACTTC. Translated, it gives CASCAPGTGEETQYF.

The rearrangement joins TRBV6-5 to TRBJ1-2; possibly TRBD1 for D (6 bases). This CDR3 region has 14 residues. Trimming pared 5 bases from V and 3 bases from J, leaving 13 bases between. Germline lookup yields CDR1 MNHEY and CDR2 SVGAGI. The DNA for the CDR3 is TGTGCCAGCAGTCCCATCCGGACAGACTATGGCTACACCTTC. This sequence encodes CASSPIRTDYGYTF.

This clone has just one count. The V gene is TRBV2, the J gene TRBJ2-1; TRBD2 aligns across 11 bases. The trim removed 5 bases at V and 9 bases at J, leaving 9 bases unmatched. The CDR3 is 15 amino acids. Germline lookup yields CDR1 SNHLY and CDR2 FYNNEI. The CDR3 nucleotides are TGTGCCAGCAGTTCTAGCGGGAGGTCCCGGGGTGAGCAGTTCTTC. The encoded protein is CASSSSGRSRGEQFF.

The CDR3 region is CASSLENSAGAQTQYF. CDR3 nucleotides: TGCGCCAGCAGCTTGGAAAACTCGGCGGGCGCGCAGACCCAGTACTTC. The chain recombines TRBV5-1 with TRBJ2-5, with D possibly being TRBD2 (5 bases). The CDR3 covers 16 residues. Germline V gene sequence: CDR1 SGHRS, CDR2 YFSETQ. V was shortened by 0 bases and J by 6 bases, with 18 bases between the two germline ends.

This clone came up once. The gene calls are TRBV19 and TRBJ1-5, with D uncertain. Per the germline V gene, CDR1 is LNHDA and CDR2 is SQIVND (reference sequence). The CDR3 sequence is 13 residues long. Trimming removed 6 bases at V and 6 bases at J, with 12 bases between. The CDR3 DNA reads TGTGCCAGTAGCGCAGCGGGAGCTCAGCCCCAGCATTTT. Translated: CASSAAGAQPQHF.

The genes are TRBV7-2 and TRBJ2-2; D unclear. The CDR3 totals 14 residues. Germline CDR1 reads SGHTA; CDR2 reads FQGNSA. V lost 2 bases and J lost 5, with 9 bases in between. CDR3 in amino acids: CASSLFRVTGELFF. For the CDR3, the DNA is TGTGCCAGCAGCTTATTTCGCGTTACCGGGGAGCTGTTTTTT.

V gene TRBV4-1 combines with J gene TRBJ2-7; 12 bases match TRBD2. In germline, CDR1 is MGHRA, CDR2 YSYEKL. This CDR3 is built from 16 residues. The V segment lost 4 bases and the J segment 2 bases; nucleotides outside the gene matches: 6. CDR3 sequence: CASSPRTSGATYEQYF. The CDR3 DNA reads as TGCGCCAGCAGCCCCCGGACTAGCGGGGCCACCTACGAGCAGTACTTC.

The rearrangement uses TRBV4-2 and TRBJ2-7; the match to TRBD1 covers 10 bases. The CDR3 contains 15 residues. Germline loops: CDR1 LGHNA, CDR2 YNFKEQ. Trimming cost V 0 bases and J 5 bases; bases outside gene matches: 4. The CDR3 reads CASSQEKGQGNEQYF. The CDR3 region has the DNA TGTGCCAGCAGCCAAGAGAAGGGACAGGGGAACGAGCAGTACTTC.

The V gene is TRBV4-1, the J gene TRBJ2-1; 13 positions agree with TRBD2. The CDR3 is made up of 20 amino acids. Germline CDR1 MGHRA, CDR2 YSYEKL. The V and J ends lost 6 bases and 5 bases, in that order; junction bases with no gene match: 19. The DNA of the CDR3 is TGCGCCAGCAGTCACCCAAGGGGCTTGATAGGGACTAGCGGGAACAATGAGCAGTTCTTC. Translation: CASSHPRGLIGTSGNNEQFF.

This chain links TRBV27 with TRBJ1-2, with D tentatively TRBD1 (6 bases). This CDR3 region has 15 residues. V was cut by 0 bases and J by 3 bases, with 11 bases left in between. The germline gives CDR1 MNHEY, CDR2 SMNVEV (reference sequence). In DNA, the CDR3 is TGTGCCAGCAGTTTATCACAGGGCGAAGACTATGGCTACACCTTC. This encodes CASSLSQGEDYGYTF.

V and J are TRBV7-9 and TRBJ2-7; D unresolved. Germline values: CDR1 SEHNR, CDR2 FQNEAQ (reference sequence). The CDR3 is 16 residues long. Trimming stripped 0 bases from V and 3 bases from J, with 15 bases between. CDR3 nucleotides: TGTGCCAGCAGCTTAGCTGCCGGTCCTTCCGACTACGAGCAGTACTTC. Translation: CASSLAAGPSDYEQYF.

CDR3 nucleotides: TGTGCCTGGAGACTAGCGGGAGGGCCTGGCGAGCAGTACTTC. Amino acids: CAWRLAGGPGEQYF. This chain joins TRBV30 and TRBJ2-7; TRBD2 matches 13 bases. This CDR3 is 14 amino acids long. V gave up 3 bases and J gave up 6 bases; unmatched junction bases: 5. CDR1 is GTSNPN and CDR2 is SVGIG in the germline V gene (reference sequence).

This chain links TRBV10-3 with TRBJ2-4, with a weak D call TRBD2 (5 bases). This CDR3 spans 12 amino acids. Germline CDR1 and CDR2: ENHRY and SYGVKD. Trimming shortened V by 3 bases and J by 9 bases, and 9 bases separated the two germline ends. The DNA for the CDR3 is TGTGCCATCAGTGAAGAGGGAGCCATTCAGTACTTC. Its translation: CAISEEGAIQYF.

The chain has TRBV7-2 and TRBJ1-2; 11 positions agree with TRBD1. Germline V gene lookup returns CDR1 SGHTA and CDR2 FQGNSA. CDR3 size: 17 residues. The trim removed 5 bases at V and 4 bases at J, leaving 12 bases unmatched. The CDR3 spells CASSPHPGTGGGYGYTF. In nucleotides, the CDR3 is TGTGCCAGCAGCCCCCATCCCGGGACAGGGGGAGGCTATGGCTACACCTTC.

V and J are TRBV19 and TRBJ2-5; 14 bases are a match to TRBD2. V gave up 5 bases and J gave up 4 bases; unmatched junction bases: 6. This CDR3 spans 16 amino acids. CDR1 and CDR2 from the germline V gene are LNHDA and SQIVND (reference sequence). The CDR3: CASSPGTSGSPETQYF. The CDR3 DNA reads TGTGCCAGTAGTCCCGGGACTAGCGGGAGCCCAGAGACCCAGTACTTC.

The CDR3 bases are TGTGCCACCAGCGAAAGCAGACTAGCGGGGGATACGCAGTATTTT. This gives the protein CATSESRLAGDTQYF. This chain joins TRBV15 and TRBJ2-3; 11 nucleotides agree with TRBD2. The CDR3 runs 15 residues. The V and J ends lost 5 bases and 6 bases, in that order; junction bases with no gene match: 7. Germline V lookup: CDR1 LNHNV, CDR2 YYDKDF (reference sequence).

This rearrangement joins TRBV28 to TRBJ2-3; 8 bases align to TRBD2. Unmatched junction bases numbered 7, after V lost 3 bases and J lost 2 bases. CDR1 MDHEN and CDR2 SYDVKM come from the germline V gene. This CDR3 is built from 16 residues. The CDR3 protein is CASSFRLATDTDTQYF. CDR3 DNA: TGTGCCAGCAGTTTCCGACTAGCGACCGACACAGATACGCAGTATTTT.

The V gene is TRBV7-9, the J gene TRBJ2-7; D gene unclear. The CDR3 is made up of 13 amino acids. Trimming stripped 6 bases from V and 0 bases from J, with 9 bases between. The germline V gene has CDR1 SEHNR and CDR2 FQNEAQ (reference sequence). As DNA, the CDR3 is TGTGCCAGCAGTCCACATGGCTCCTACGAGCAGTACTTC. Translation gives CASSPHGSYEQYF. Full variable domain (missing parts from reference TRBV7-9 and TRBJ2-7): DTGVSQNPRHKITKRGQNVTFRCDPISEHNRLYWYRQTLGQGPEFLTYFQNEAQLEKSRLLSDRFSAERPKGSFSTLEIQRTEQGDSAMYLCASSPHGSYEQYFGPGTRLTVT.

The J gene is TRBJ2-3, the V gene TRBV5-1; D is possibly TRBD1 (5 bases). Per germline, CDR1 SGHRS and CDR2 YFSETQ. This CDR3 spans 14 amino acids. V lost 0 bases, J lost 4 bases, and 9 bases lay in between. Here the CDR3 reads CASSLVSGSDTQYF. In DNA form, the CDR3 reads TGCGCCAGCAGCTTGGTTTCAGGGTCAGATACGCAGTATTTT. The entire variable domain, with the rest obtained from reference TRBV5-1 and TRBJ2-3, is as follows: KAGVTQTPRYLIKTRGQQVTLSCSPISGHRSVSWYQQTPGQGLQFLFEYFSETQRNKGNFPGRFSGRQFSNSRSEMNVSTLELGDSALYLCASSLVSGSDTQYFGPGTRLTVL.

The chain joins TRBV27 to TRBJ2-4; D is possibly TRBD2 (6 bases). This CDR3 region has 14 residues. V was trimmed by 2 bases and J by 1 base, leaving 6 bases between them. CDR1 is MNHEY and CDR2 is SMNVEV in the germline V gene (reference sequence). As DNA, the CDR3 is TGTGCCAGCAGTTTAGGAGGGGCCAAAAACATTCAGTACTTC. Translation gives CASSLGGAKNIQYF.

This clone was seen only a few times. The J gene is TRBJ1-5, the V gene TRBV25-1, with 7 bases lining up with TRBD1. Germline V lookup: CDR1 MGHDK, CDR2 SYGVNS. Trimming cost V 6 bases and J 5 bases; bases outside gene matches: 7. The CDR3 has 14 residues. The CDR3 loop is CASSERTGDQPQHF. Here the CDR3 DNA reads TGTGCCAGCAGCGAAAGAACAGGGGATCAGCCCCAGCATTTT. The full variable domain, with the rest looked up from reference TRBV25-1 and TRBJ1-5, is EADIYQTPRYLVIGTGKKITLECSQTMGHDKMYWYQQDPGMELHLIHYSYGVNSTEKGDLSSESTVSRIRTEHFPLTLESARPSHTSQYLCASSERTGDQPQHFGDGTRLSIL.

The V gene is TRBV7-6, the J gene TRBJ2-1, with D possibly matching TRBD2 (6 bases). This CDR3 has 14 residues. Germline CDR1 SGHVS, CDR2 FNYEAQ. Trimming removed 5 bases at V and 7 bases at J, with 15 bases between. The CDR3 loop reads CASSPDRGRNEQFF. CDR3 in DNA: TGTGCCAGCAGCCCCGACCGGGGGAGGAATGAGCAGTTCTTC.